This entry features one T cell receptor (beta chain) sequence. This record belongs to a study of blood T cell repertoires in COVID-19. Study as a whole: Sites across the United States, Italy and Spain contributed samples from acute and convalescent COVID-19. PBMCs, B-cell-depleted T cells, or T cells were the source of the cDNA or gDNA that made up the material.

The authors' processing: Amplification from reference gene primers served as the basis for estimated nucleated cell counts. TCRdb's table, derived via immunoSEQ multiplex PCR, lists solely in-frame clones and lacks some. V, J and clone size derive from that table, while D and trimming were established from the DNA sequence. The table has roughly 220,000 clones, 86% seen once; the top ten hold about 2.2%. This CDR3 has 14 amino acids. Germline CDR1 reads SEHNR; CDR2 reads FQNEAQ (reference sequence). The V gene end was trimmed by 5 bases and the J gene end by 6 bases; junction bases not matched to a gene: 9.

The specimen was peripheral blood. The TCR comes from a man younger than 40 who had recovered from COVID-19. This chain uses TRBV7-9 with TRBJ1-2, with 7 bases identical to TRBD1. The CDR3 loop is CASSPRQGENGYTF. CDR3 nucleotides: TGTGCCAGCAGCCCAAGACAGGGAGAAAATGGCTACACCTTC.